Listed below are T cell receptor beta chains from one sample, sequenced in a study of T cell responses to AZD1222 COVID-19 vaccine. The method was immunoSEQ multiplex PCR; TCRdb's version includes in-frame clones alone and lacks a portion of them. The sample holds roughly 150,000 clones, 90% to 95% seen once. The sample was peripheral blood, taken on day 0 of AZD1222 vaccination. These TCRs come from an adult in good health. CDR3s include the opening cysteine and the closing phenylalanine or tryptophan. The D gene is left open where the match is weak. For some rows the clone size is stated as once, few or many, or as a class when expanded; others skip it.

D gene: TRBD1; V gene: TRBV7-2; J gene: TRBJ2-3; clone size: few; CDR3 protein: CASSFTGVSTDTQYF; CDR3 DNA: TGTGCCAGCAGCTTCACAGGGGTGAGCACAGATACGCAGTATTTT
D gene: TRBD1; V gene: TRBV19; J gene: TRBJ1-5; clone size: .; CDR3 protein: CASSRRGPGQPQHF; CDR3 DNA: TGTGCCAGTAGTCGGAGGGGGCCAGGGCAGCCCCAGCATTTT
D gene: .; V gene: TRBV2; J gene: TRBJ2-1; clone size: .; CDR3 protein: CASFGGVVNEQFF; CDR3 DNA: TGTGCCAGCTTTGGAGGGGTGGTAAATGAGCAGTTCTTC
D gene: .; V gene: TRBV7-2; J gene: TRBJ2-7; clone size: .; CDR3 protein: CASSRRESDEQYF; CDR3 DNA: TGTGCCAGCAGCCGACGGGAGAGCGACGAGCAGTACTTC
D gene: .; V gene: TRBV25-1; J gene: TRBJ1-3; clone size: .; CDR3 protein: CASSELSEGNTIYF; CDR3 DNA: TGTGCCAGCAGTGAACTATCAGAGGGAAACACCATATATTTT
D gene: .; V gene: TRBV10-3; J gene: TRBJ2-2; clone size: .; CDR3 protein: CAISDRPGGRGGELFF; CDR3 DNA: TGTGCCATCAGTGACCGCCCGGGGGGCCGTGGCGGGGAGCTGTTTTTT
D gene: .; V gene: TRBV18; J gene: TRBJ1-3; clone size: few; CDR3 protein: CASSPGQSGNTIYF; CDR3 DNA: TGTGCCAGCTCACCAGGGCAGTCTGGAAACACCATATATTTT
D gene: TRBD2; V gene: TRBV7-2; J gene: TRBJ2-7; clone size: .; CDR3 protein: CASSLVSAGGPNEQYF; CDR3 DNA: TGTGCCAGCAGCTTAGTATCGGCGGGAGGGCCTAATGAGCAGTACTTC
D gene: TRBD2; V gene: TRBV9; J gene: TRBJ2-7; clone size: .; CDR3 protein: CASSGGLADYEQYF; CDR3 DNA: TGTGCCAGCAGCGGCGGACTAGCGGATTACGAGCAGTACTTC
D gene: .; V gene: TRBV5-1; J gene: TRBJ2-2; clone size: .; CDR3 protein: CASSPGATGELFF; CDR3 DNA: TGCGCCAGCAGCCCCGGGGCAACCGGGGAGCTGTTTTTT
D gene: .; V gene: TRBV6-5; J gene: TRBJ2-7; clone size: .; CDR3 protein: CASSPGVLTYEQYF; CDR3 DNA: TGTGCCAGCAGCCCAGGGGTATTAACCTACGAGCAGTACTTC
D gene: .; V gene: TRBV6-5; J gene: TRBJ1-6; clone size: .; CDR3 protein: CASSLTGLNSPLHF; CDR3 DNA: TGTGCCAGCAGTTTAACAGGGTTGAATTCACCCCTCCACTTT
D gene: .; V gene: TRBV7-9; J gene: TRBJ1-2; clone size: .; CDR3 protein: CASSLGGGYGYTF; CDR3 DNA: TGTGCCAGCAGCTTGGGGGGCGGATATGGCTACACCTTC